This T cell receptor (beta chain) was sequenced for a study of T cell repertoires in cytomegalovirus infection. Study overall: Indicated by public TCR beta signatures were CMV infection and matching HLA type. Whole-study results and caveats: Cumulative public TCR beta family frequency identified carriers of CMV plus the relevant HLA. Clonotypes of TCR beta that were HLA-C-restricted and CMV-specific dominated the ex vivo response.

The sample holds many counts of this clonotype. What it binds is not known. MiXCR, applied by TCRdb to the reads, yields one record per CDR3 protein. The sample lists approximately 500,000 distinct CDR3 sequences, more than 15% occurring once. The receptor was isolated from a human donor in good health (CMV status not recorded). Some clones in this sample may be carry-over from other donors' samples. Sample: CD8+ T cells from PBMCs.

The CDR3 coding sequence is TGTGCCAGCAGCTTATCCGGGGGGGCCTCCTACAATGAGCAGTTCTTC. Protein product: CASSLSGGASYNEQFF. The chain links TRBV7-3 to TRBJ2-1; 8 bases agree with TRBD2. Germline CDR1 and CDR2: SGHTA and FQGTGA. The J segment lost 0 bases and the V segment lost 2 bases, leaving 3 bases of the junction unmatched. This CDR3 is built from 16 residues.